This is a list of T cell receptor beta chains from one sample in a study of T cells after posttransplantation cyclophosphamide. The data were produced by immunoSEQ multiplex PCR, yet TCRdb's version contains in-frame clones alone and is incomplete. This table has some 22,000 clones, roughly 88% appearing once. Sequenced material: PBMCs. The receptors originated from a woman aged 60 to 75 with a blood cancer, CMV-positive, and with a related stem cell donor. CDR3s include the opening cysteine and the closing phenylalanine or tryptophan.

v_call	cdr3_length	j_call	cdr3_aa
TRBV4-1	17	TRBJ1-4	CASSRLGIGGANEKLFF
TRBV5-1	15	TRBJ2-3	CASSSAGVSTDTQYF
TRBV30	15	TRBJ2-3	CAWSLLGGLGDTQYF
TRBV9	14	TRBJ2-7	CASSVASRSYEQYF
TRBV2	15	TRBJ1-5	CASTRTPRTNQPQHF
TRBV9	19	TRBJ2-1	CASSVGSGGSGSSYNEQFF
TRBV6-6	15	TRBJ2-7	CASSPSGTSGTEQYF
TRBV21-1	20	TRBJ2-3	CASSRGFERELIPSTDTQYF
TRBV12-5	15	TRBJ1-5	CASDQGQGSGQPQHF
TRBV19	14	TRBJ2-5	CASSIAGRGETQYF
TRBV7-9	14	TRBJ1-2	CASSLVGTAYGYTF
TRBV30	13	TRBJ1-2	CAWSGQINYGYTF
TRBV9	14	TRBJ2-7	CASSVVPGSGEQYF
TRBV18	14	TRBJ2-3	CASSHSGSSDTQYF
TRBV12-1	14	TRBJ2-7	CASSPGWRTYEQYF
TRBV6-5	13	TRBJ1-1	CASRLTGNTEAFF
TRBV28	13	TRBJ2-5	CASSSLVRETQYF
TRBV9	14	TRBJ2-1	CASSVAVSYNEQFF
TRBV4-1	17	TRBJ1-1	CASSRLLTGGRKTEAFF
TRBV10-2	16	TRBJ1-5	CASIAGTEISNQPQHF